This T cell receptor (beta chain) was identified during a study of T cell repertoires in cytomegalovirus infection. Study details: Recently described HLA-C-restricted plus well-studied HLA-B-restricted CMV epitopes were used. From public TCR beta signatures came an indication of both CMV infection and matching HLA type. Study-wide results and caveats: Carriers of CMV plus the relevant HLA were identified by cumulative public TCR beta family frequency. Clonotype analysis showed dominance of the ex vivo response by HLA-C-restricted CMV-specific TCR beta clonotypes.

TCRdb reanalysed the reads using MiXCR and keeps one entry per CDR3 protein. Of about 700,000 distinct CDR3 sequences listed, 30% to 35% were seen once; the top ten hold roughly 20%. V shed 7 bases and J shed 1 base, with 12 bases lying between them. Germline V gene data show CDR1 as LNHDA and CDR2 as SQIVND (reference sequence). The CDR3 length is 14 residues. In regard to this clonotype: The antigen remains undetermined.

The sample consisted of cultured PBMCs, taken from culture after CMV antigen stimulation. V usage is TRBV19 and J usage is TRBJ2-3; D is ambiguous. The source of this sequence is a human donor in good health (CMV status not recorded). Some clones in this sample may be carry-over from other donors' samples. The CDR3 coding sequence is TGTGCCAGTAAGGTGGGTCCCGGCACAGATACGCAGTATTTT. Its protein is CASKVGPGTDTQYF.